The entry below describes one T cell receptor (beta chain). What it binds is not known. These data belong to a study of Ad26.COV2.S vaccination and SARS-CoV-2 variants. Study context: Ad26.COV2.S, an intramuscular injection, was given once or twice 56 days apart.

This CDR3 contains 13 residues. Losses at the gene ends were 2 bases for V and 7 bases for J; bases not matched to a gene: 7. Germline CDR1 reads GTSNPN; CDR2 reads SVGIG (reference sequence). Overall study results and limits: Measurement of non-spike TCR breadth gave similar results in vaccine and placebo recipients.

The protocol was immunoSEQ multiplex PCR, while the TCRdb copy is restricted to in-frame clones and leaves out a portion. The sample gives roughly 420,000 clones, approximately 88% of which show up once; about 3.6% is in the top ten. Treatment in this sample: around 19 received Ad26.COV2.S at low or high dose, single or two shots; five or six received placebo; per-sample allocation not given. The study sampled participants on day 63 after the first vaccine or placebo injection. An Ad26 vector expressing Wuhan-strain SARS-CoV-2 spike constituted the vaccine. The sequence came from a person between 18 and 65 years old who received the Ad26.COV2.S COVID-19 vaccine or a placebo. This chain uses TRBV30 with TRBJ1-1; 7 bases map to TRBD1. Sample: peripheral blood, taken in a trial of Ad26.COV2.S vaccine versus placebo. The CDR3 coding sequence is TGTGCCTGGAGTTACAGGGGATCGATTGAAGCTTTCTTT. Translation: CAWSYRGSIEAFF.